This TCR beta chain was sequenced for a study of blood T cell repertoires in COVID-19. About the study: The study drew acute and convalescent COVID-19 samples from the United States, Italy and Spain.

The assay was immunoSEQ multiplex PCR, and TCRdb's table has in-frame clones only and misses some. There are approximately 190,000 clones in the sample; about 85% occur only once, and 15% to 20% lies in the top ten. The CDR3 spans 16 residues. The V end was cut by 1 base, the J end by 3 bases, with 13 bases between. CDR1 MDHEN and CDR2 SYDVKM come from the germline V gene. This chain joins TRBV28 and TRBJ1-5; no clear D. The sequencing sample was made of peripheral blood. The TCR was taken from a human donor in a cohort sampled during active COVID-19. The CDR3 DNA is TGTGCCAGCAGTTTATTTGAGGGAACAACCAATCAGCCCCAGCATTTT. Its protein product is CASSLFEGTTNQPQHF.